These 8 T cell receptor beta chains came from one sample sequenced in a study of glioma-infiltrating T cells. Using RNA template, CDR3s of TCR alpha and beta were amplified with iRepertoire arm-PCR. MiXCR, run by TCRdb on the multiplex PCR reads, gives a single entry per CDR3 protein. This table has about 190,000 distinct CDR3 sequences, 25% to 35% appearing once. The sample taken for sequencing was glioma tissue, nonneoplastic brain tissue, or PBMCs (not recorded which). The receptors were sampled from a human donor with low-grade glioma or glioblastoma, undergoing nonglioma brain surgery, or in good health (not recorded which).

This clonotype was counted at least ten times. The chain has TRBV27 and TRBJ2-1, with 8 nucleotides matching TRBD2. Trimming took 5 bases from V and 2 from J; bases not matched to a gene: 8. Per the germline V gene, CDR1 is MNHEY and CDR2 is SMNVEV (reference sequence). The CDR3 has 16 residues. The DNA for the CDR3 is TGTGCCAGCAGTCGCTTTAGTAGCGGGACCTACAATGAGCAGTTCTTC. This codes for CASSRFSSGTYNEQFF.

For this clonotype: A read error may produce the germline difference seen at one junction end. This rearrangement joins TRBV28 to TRBJ2-3; D ambiguous. Germline-derived CDR1 and CDR2 are MDHEN and SYDVKM. This CDR3 region has 12 residues. DNA of the CDR3: TGTTCCAGCAGTTTTATTCCCGATACTCAGTATTTT. It codes for CSSSFIPDTQYF.

This clonotype was observed many times. The V and J genes are TRBV20-1 and TRBJ1-5; D unclear. This CDR3 spans 14 amino acids. CDR1 DFQATT and CDR2 SNEGSKA come from the germline V gene (reference sequence). Deletions cut 1 base from V and 1 base from J, with 8 bases between. As DNA, the CDR3 is TGCAGTGCTAGAGTTGCTAGGAGCAATCAGCCCCAGCATTTT. Translating it yields CSARVARSNQPQHF.

This clonotype was observed at least ten times. V usage is TRBV11-2 and J usage is TRBJ2-1; 8 nucleotides align to TRBD2. Losses at the gene ends were 2 bases for V and 6 bases for J; bases not matched to a gene: 3. This CDR3 is 14 amino acids long. Germline V lookup: CDR1 SGHAT, CDR2 FQNNGV. CDR3 region: CASSLLGTSNEQFF. CDR3 nucleotide sequence: TGTGCCAGCAGCTTACTCGGGACTAGCAATGAGCAGTTCTTC. Filled out from reference TRBV11-2 and TRBJ2-1, the complete variable domain reads EAGVAQSPRYKIIEKRQSVAFWCNPISGHATLYWYQQILGQGPKLLIQFQNNGVVDDSQLPKDRFSAERLKGVDSTLKIQPAKLEDSAVYLCASSLLGTSNEQFFGPGTRLTVL.

This sequence joins TRBV20-1 and TRBJ1-4, with TRBD1 matching 10 bases. Germline V CDR1 and CDR2: DFQATT, SNEGSKA (reference sequence). The CDR3 is 12 amino acids. The CDR3, as DNA: TGCAGCGCCGGGACAGGGGATGAAAAACTGTTTTTT. This sequence encodes CSAGTGDEKLFF.

This clonotype was picked up many times. The rearrangement joins TRBV12-3 or TRBV12-4 to TRBJ2-5; D is undetermined. V lost 5 bases and J lost 5, with 9 bases in between. The CDR3 contains 12 residues. The CDR3 nucleotides read TGTGCCAGCAGTGCCACCCGGGAGACCCAGTACTTC. Translating it yields CASSATRETQYF.

The chain recombines TRBV14 with TRBJ2-1; 7 bases fit TRBD2. The V gene end was trimmed by 0 bases and the J gene end by 3 bases; junction bases not matched to a gene: 17. The CDR3 runs 20 residues. Germline CDR1 SGHDN, CDR2 FVKESK. Here the CDR3 DNA reads TGTGCCAGCAGCCAAGAATGGGCGGGAGAGTCATTTTTACGCTACAATGAGCAGTTCTTC. Amino acid sequence: CASSQEWAGESFLRYNEQFF.

On this clonotype itself: Germline and junction disagree at one end, which may indicate a read error. This CDR3 reads CASSQEGTSGRGGEQFF. The DNA of the CDR3 is TGCGCCAGCAGCCAAGAGGGTACTAGCGGGAGGGGGGGTGAGCAGTTCTTC. V gene TRBV7-9 combines with J gene TRBJ2-1, with 13 positions matching TRBD2. The CDR3 consists of 17 residues. Germline V gene sequence: CDR1 SEHNR, CDR2 FQNEAQ (reference sequence).